Sequencing of this TCR beta chain was carried out in a study of blood T cell repertoires in COVID-19. The overall study: Both acute and convalescent COVID-19 samples were obtained from the United States, Italy and Spain. In each case, the material was cDNA or gDNA derived from T cells, B-cell-depleted T cells, or PBMCs.

Seattle's cohort entered during active infection and was followed longitudinally. In the study's own analysis: Amplified reference gene primers provided the basis for estimating nucleated cell counts. The protocol was immunoSEQ multiplex PCR, while the TCRdb copy is restricted to in-frame clones and leaves out a portion. Clone size and V and J calls were adopted from that table, with D and trimming inferred from the DNA. The sample has 55,000 to 65,000 clones, more than 80% seen once. Material for sequencing was peripheral blood. This TCR was recovered from a man in his fifties or sixties with COVID-19, enrolled during active disease.

The CDR3 sequence: CASSGGGTAGGYTF. CDR3 coding DNA: TGTGCCAGCAGTGGAGGGGGGACAGCCGGTGGCTACACCTTC. The gene calls are TRBV6-4 and TRBJ1-2, with 7 positions matching TRBD1. Per germline, CDR1 MRHNA and CDR2 SNTAGT. The CDR3 length is 14 residues. The trim removed 4 bases at V and 7 bases at J, leaving 9 bases unmatched.